The 7 T cell receptor beta chains below were found in one sample sequenced in a study of T cells in Graves' hyperthyroidism and ophthalmopathy. TCR beta CDR3 sequences were amplified from RNA transcripts. HTBI primers drove first-round RT-PCR of the TCR CDR3. TCRdb fed the multiplex PCR reads into MiXCR, producing one record per CDR3 protein. The profile shows approximately 400,000 distinct CDR3 sequences, under 20% of them singletons. Sequencing was done on a sample of blood. These receptors originate from a man younger than 35 with Graves' ophthalmopathy.

J is TRBJ2-7 and V is TRBV2; TRBD1 is a possible D gene (7 bases). Germline values: CDR1 SNHLY, CDR2 FYNNEI. The CDR3 is made up of 13 amino acids. The V gene lost 6 bases and the J gene lost 2 bases, with 11 bases spanning the gap. The CDR3 loop reads CASRGGGAYEQYF. CDR3 coding DNA: TGTGCCAGCAGAGGAGGGGGCGCCTACGAGCAGTACTTC.

In its sample, this clonotype was seen a few times. The chain has TRBV4-1 and TRBJ2-5; maybe TRBD2 (6 bases). In germline, CDR1 is MGHRA, CDR2 YSYEKL. The V gene lost 1 base and the J gene lost 4 bases, with 19 bases spanning the gap. CDR3 length: 17 residues. Here the CDR3 reads CASSQAPKGGGGETQYF. The CDR3, as DNA: TGCGCCAGCAGCCAAGCCCCTAAGGGAGGAGGAGGAGAGACCCAGTACTTC.

This clonotype was counted only a few times. The CDR3 loop is CASSLVTGFGYTF. CDR3 coding DNA: TGTGCCAGCAGCTTAGTCACGGGGTTCGGCTACACCTTC. V and J are TRBV7-9 and TRBJ1-2; D gene uncertain. From germline, CDR1 is SEHNR and CDR2 FQNEAQ (reference sequence). The CDR3 consists of 13 residues. V was shortened by 1 base and J by 8 bases, with 11 bases between the two germline ends. The variable domain in full, completed from reference TRBV7-9 and TRBJ1-2, reads DTGVSQNPRHKITKRGQNVTFRCDPISEHNRLYWYRQTLGQGPEFLTYFQNEAQLEKSRLLSDRFSAERPKGSFSTLEIQRTEQGDSAMYLCASSLVTGFGYTFGSGTRLTVV.

In its sample, this clonotype was seen many times. The rearrangement joins TRBV3-1 to TRBJ1-2; D ambiguous. Trimming took off 4 bases at V and 2 bases at J, with 20 bases between the two ends. CDR1 and CDR2 from the germline V gene are LGHDT and YNNKEL (reference sequence). CDR3 length: 17 amino acids. The CDR3: CASSPRLLLLPNYGYTF. DNA of the CDR3: TGTGCCAGCAGCCCCCGGTTACTCCTCCTACCCAACTATGGCTACACCTTC.

The rearrangement uses TRBV9 and TRBJ2-6; the match to TRBD1 covers 8 bases. Trimming removed 4 bases from V and 0 bases from J; junction bases left unmatched: 3. From germline, CDR1 is SGDLS and CDR2 YYNGEE. The CDR3 runs to 16 residues. Written as DNA, the CDR3 is TGTGCCAGCAGCCCAACAGGGGGCTCTGGGGCCAACGTCCTGACTTTC. It codes for CASSPTGGSGANVLTF.

This clonotype was observed many times. V is TRBV6-2 or TRBV6-3 and J is TRBJ1-1, with D unresolved. The CDR3 length is 12 residues. V gave up 4 bases and J gave up 3 bases, with 6 bases separating them. Germline values: CDR1 MNHEY, CDR2 SVGEGT. The CDR3, as DNA: TGTGCCAGCAGTTCCGGGGACACTGAAGCTTTCTTT. It translates to CASSSGDTEAFF.

The J gene is TRBJ1-1, the V gene TRBV10-2; no definite D call. This CDR3 spans 13 amino acids. Trimming took 0 bases from V and 5 from J, leaving 7 bases between them. Germline CDR1 is WSHSY and CDR2 is SAAADI. For the CDR3, the DNA is TGCGCCAGCAGTGAGTCATCGGGAACTGAAGCTTTCTTT. Translating it yields CASSESSGTEAFF.